The rows below give T cell receptor beta chains drawn from one sample of a study of T cell responses to AZD1222 COVID-19 vaccine. Assay used: immunoSEQ multiplex PCR; TCRdb lists only in-frame clones, some missing. Altogether approximately 190,000 clones are present, almost 95% being singletons, with the ten largest covering approximately 9.6%. This sample comprised peripheral blood, obtained on day 0 of AZD1222 vaccination. Receptor source: an adult in good health. Each CDR3 is given with its conserved first and last residue. Fields, in order: CDR3 length, V gene, CDR3 protein.

cdr3_length: 14; v_call: TRBV29-1; cdr3_aa: CSVAVGSGTGELFF
cdr3_length: 17; v_call: TRBV5-5; cdr3_aa: CASSYITSHQSSRTQYF
cdr3_length: 14; v_call: TRBV5-4; cdr3_aa: CASSLAGNSYEQYF
cdr3_length: 15; v_call: TRBV6-5; cdr3_aa: CASSTPGLGVHEQFF
cdr3_length: 13; v_call: TRBV12-3/TRBV12-4; cdr3_aa: CASSLAYTYEQYF
cdr3_length: 15; v_call: TRBV19; cdr3_aa: CASRPSSRSYNEQFF
cdr3_length: 12; v_call: TRBV29-1; cdr3_aa: CSVGGSGNEQFF
cdr3_length: 13; v_call: TRBV27; cdr3_aa: CASTSSRGGGYTF
cdr3_length: 15; v_call: TRBV7-6; cdr3_aa: CASSPRDGSTGELFF
cdr3_length: 13; v_call: TRBV5-5; cdr3_aa: CASSLYQGYEQYF
cdr3_length: 15; v_call: TRBV15; cdr3_aa: CATSRGLAGVGEQYF
cdr3_length: 14; v_call: TRBV10-3; cdr3_aa: CAISEPLAGDEQFF
cdr3_length: 16; v_call: TRBV24-1; cdr3_aa: CATSDFYGQTTGELFF
cdr3_length: 13; v_call: TRBV7-2; cdr3_aa: CASSSPGLAEQYF
cdr3_length: 17; v_call: TRBV4-2; cdr3_aa: CASSQGGLAGVAGELFF
cdr3_length: 15; v_call: TRBV14; cdr3_aa: CASSQGVAKGYGYTF
cdr3_length: 15; v_call: TRBV19; cdr3_aa: CASSIGSSDTGELFF
cdr3_length: 14; v_call: TRBV28; cdr3_aa: CASSFRGRVYGYTF
cdr3_length: 17; v_call: TRBV7-8; cdr3_aa: CASSLTTGAIGNEKLFF
cdr3_length: 15; v_call: TRBV6-5; cdr3_aa: CASRTHGGINTEAFF
cdr3_length: 15; v_call: TRBV6-5; cdr3_aa: CASQVRAGNYSPLHF
cdr3_length: 17; v_call: TRBV5-6; cdr3_aa: CASSFRQGRPGANVLTF
cdr3_length: 13; v_call: TRBV3-1/TRBV3-2; cdr3_aa: CASSQSLGSPLHF
cdr3_length: 14; v_call: TRBV5-1; cdr3_aa: CASSRDSHNEKLFF
cdr3_length: 13; v_call: TRBV27; cdr3_aa: CAIMDRSYNEQFF
cdr3_length: 12; v_call: TRBV6-5; cdr3_aa: CASRDSVGPQHF
cdr3_length: 14; v_call: TRBV24-1; cdr3_aa: CATSDRNSNQPQHF
cdr3_length: 16; v_call: TRBV5-1; cdr3_aa: CASSLARCFSNQPQHF
cdr3_length: 13; v_call: TRBV28; cdr3_aa: CASSLTRVAEAFF
cdr3_length: 11; v_call: TRBV28; cdr3_aa: CASSPGVSQHF
cdr3_length: 14; v_call: TRBV3-1/TRBV3-2; cdr3_aa: CASTDWASTDTQYF
cdr3_length: 12; v_call: TRBV11-1; cdr3_aa: CASSPRDDKQYF
cdr3_length: 12; v_call: TRBV6-5; cdr3_aa: CASRAFSGSSFF